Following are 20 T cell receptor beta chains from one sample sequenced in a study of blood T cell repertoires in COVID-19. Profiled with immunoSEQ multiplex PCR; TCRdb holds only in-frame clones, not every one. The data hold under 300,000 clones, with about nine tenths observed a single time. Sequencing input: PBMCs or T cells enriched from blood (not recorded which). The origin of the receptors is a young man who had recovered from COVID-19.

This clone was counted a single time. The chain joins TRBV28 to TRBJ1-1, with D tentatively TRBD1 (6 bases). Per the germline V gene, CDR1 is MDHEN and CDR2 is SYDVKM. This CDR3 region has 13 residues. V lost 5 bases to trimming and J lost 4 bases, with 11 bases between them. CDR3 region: CASSPQGRTEAFF. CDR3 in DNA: TGTGCCAGCAGTCCTCAGGGGCGCACTGAAGCTTTCTTT.

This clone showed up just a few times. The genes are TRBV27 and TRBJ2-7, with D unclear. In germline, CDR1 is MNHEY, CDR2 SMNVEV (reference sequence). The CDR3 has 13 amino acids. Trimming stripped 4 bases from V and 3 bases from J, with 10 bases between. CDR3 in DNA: TGTGCCAGCAGTTCTGGGCAACGCTACGAGCAGTACTTC. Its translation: CASSSGQRYEQYF.

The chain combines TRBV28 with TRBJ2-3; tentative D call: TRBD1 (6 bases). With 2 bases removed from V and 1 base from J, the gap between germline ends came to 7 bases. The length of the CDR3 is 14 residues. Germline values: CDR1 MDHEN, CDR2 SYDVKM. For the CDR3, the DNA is TGTGCCAGCAGTTTACGGACAGGCACAGATACGCAGTATTTT. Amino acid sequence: CASSLRTGTDTQYF. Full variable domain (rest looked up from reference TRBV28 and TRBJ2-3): DVKVTQSSRYLVKRTGEKVFLECVQDMDHENMFWYRQDPGLGLRLIYFSYDVKMKEKGDIPEGYSVSREKKERFSLILESASTNQTSMYLCASSLRTGTDTQYFGPGTRLTVL.

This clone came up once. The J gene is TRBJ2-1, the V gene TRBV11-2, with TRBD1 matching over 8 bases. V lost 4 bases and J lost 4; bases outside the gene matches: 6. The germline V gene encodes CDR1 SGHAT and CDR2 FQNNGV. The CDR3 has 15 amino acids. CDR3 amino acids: CASSSDRGIYNEQFF. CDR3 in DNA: TGTGCCAGCAGCTCAGACAGGGGCATATACAATGAGCAGTTCTTC.

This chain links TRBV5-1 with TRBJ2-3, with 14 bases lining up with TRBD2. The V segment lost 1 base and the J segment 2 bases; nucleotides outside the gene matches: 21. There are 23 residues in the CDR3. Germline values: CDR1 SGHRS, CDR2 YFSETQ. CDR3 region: CASSLSGLAGGLRWGVVTDTQYF. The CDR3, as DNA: TGCGCCAGCAGCTTGTCAGGACTAGCGGGAGGCCTTCGGTGGGGGGTAGTCACAGATACGCAGTATTTT.

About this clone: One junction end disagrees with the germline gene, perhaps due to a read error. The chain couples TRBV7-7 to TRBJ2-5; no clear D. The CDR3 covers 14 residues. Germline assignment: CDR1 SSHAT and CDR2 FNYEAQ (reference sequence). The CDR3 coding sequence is TGTGCTAGCAGCAACGGCGCGGCCAAAGAGACCCAGTACTTC. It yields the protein CASSNGAAKETQYF. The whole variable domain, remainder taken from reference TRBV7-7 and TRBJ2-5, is GAGVSQSPRYKVTKRGQDVTLRCDPISSHATLYWYQQALGQGPEFLTYFNYEAQPDKSGLPSDRFSAERPEGSISTLTIQRTEQRDSAMYRCASSNGAAKETQYFGPGTRLLVL.

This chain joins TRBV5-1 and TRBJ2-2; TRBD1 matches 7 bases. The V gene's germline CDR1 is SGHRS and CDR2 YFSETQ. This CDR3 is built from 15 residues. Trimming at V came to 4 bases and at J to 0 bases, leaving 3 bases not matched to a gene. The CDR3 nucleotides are TGCGCCAGCAGCCCACAGGGGCCGAACACCGGGGAGCTGTTTTTT. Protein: CASSPQGPNTGELFF.

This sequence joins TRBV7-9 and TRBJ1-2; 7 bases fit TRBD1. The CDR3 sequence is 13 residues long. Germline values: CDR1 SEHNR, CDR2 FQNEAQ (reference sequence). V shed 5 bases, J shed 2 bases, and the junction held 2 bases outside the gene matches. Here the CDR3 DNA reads TGTGCCAGCAGCCAACAGGGGAACTATGGCTACACCTTC. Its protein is CASSQQGNYGYTF.

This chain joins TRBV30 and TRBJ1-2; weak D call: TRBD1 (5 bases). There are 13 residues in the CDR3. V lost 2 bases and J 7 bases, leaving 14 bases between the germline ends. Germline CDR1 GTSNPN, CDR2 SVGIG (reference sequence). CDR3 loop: CAWSPRQTPGYTF. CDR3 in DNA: TGTGCCTGGAGTCCCCGACAGACCCCTGGCTACACCTTC.

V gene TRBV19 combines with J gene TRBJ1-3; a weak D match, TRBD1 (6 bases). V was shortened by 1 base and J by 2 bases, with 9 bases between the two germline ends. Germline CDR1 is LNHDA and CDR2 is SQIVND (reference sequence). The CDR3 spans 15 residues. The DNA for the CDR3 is TGTGCCAGTAGTATAGCCGACAGGCCTGGAAACACCATATATTTT. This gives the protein CASSIADRPGNTIYF.

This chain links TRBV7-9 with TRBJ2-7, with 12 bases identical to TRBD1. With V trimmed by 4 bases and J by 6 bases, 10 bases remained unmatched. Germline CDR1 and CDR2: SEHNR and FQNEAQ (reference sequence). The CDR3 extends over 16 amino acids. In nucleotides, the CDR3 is TGTGCCAGCAGCTCCAAACCGGGACAGGGGGCGGGCGAGCAGTACTTC. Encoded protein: CASSSKPGQGAGEQYF.

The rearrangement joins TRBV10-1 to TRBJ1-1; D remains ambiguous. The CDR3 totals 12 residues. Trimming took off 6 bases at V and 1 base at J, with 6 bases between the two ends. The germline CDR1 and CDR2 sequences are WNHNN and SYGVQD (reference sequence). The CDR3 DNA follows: TGCGCCAGCAGCAGAAAGAACACTGAAGCTTTCTTT. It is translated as CASSRKNTEAFF.

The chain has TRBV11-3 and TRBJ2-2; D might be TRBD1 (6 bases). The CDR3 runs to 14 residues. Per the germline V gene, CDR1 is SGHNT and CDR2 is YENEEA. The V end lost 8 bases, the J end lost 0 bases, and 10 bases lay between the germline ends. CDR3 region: CASRAGANTGELFF. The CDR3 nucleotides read TGTGCCAGCCGGGCAGGGGCGAACACCGGGGAGCTGTTTTTT.

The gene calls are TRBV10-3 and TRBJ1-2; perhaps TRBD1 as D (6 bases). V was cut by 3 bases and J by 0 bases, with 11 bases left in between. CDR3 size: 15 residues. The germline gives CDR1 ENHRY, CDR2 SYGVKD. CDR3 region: CAISERDTPNYGYTF. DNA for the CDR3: TGTGCCATCAGTGAAAGGGACACCCCTAACTATGGCTACACCTTC.

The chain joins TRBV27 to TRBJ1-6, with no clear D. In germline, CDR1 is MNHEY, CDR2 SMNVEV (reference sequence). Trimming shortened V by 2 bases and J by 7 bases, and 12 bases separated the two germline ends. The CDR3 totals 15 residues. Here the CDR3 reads CASSLTAGSNSPLHF. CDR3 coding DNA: TGTGCCAGCAGTTTAACAGCCGGATCCAATTCACCCCTCCACTTT.

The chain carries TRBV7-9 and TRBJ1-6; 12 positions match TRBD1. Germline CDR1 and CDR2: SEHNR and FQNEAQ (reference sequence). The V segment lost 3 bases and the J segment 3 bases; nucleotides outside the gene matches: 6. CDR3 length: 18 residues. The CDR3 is CASSFGTGGTFYNSPLHF. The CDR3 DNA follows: TGTGCCAGCAGCTTTGGGACAGGGGGCACCTTCTATAATTCACCCCTCCACTTT.

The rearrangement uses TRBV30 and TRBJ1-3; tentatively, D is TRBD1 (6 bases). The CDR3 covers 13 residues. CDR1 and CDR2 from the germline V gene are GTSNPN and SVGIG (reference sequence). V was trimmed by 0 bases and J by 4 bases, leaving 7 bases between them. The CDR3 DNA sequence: TGTGCCTGGAGTGTGGACAGAGGAAACACCATATATTTT. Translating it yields CAWSVDRGNTIYF.

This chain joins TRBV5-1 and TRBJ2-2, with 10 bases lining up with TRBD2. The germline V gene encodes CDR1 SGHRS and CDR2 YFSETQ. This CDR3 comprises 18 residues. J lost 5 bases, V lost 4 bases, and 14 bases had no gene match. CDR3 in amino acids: CASSLSGGLAGETGELFF. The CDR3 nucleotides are TGCGCCAGCAGCCTCTCCGGCGGCCTAGCGGGAGAAACCGGGGAGCTGTTTTTT.

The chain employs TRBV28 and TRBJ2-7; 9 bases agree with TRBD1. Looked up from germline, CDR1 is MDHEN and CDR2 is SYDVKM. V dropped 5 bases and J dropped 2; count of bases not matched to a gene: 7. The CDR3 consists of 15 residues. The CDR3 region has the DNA TGTGCCAGCAGTATTGGACAGGGGAGCCCCTACGAGCAGTACTTC. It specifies CASSIGQGSPYEQYF.

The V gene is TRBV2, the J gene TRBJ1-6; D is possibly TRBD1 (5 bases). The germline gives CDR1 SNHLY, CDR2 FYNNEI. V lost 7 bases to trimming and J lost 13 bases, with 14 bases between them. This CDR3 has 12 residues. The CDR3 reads CASTRAQGPLHF. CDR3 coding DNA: TGTGCCAGCACCAGGGCCCAGGGTCCCCTCCACTTT.